One sample yielded the 12 T cell receptor beta chains listed below, sequenced in a study of blood T cell repertoires in COVID-19 (dated by TCRdb to about 2020). Library construction relied on the immunoSEQ multiplex PCR assay. TCRdb holds this immuneACCESS table with in-frame rearrangements only. Some clones are missing; in checked studies, unresolved V genes explain under half, and the rest has no known cause. For this sample there are around 290,000 clones; roughly nine tenths appear just once. The top ten clonotypes cover 2% to 2.5% of the sample. The specimen sequenced was peripheral blood. The receptor set was obtained from a woman aged 30 to 39 with COVID-19, enrolled during active disease.

This clone was counted a single time. V is TRBV5-1 and J is TRBJ1-1; D not certain. Germline-derived CDR1 and CDR2 are SGHRS and YFSETQ. V lost 1 base, J lost 1 base, and 8 bases lay in between. The CDR3 extends over 14 amino acids. CDR3 sequence: CASSLFSENTEAFF. The CDR3 coding sequence is TGCGCCAGCAGCTTGTTTTCAGAGAACACTGAAGCTTTCTTT.

This sequence joins TRBV28 and TRBJ2-7; D is ambiguous. The V end was cut by 7 bases, the J end by 0 bases, with 10 bases between. CDR1 and CDR2 from the germline V gene are MDHEN and SYDVKM. The CDR3 consists of 13 residues. Here the CDR3 DNA reads TGTGCCAGCATAGGCCGGAGCTCCTACGAGCAGTACTTC. This codes for CASIGRSSYEQYF.

The chain is built from TRBV7-2 and TRBJ2-7; possible D gene TRBD1, 6 bases. V shed 6 bases and J shed 7 bases, with 16 bases lying between them. Per the germline V gene, CDR1 is SGHTA and CDR2 is FQGNSA. The CDR3 contains 13 residues. The CDR3 DNA is TGTGCCAGCAGGCCACAGGGACGAGGGGAGCAGTACTTC. It encodes CASRPQGRGEQYF.

This chain connects TRBV3-1 (or the pseudogene TRBV3-2) to TRBJ1-4; D remains unclear. Germline CDR1 LGHDT, CDR2 YNNKEL (reference sequence). This CDR3 region has 15 residues. V dropped 0 bases and J dropped 6 bases, with 11 bases sitting between them. CDR3 nucleotides: TGTGCCAGCAGCCAAGATTTGGCAGGTTATGAAAAACTGTTTTTT. Translation: CASSQDLAGYEKLFF.

The V call is TRBV24-1, the J call TRBJ2-3; 11 nucleotides align to TRBD2. J gave up 6 bases and V 3 bases, and 10 bases lay outside the gene matches. CDR1 and CDR2 from the germline V gene are KGHDR and SFDVKD. The CDR3 totals 17 residues. This CDR3 reads CATSDRKSGLAADTQYF. DNA for the CDR3: TGTGCCACCAGTGATCGAAAATCGGGACTAGCGGCGGATACGCAGTATTTT.

The chain has TRBV25-1 and TRBJ2-4; 10 bases map to TRBD2. Germline V gives CDR1 MGHDK, CDR2 SYGVNS. This CDR3 is built from 15 residues. Trimming cost V 5 bases and J 4 bases; bases outside gene matches: 5. The CDR3: CASSRPLAGKNIQYF. The CDR3 nucleotides read TGTGCCAGCAGTCGCCCACTAGCGGGAAAAAACATTCAGTACTTC.

The chain links TRBV5-4 to TRBJ1-2, with TRBD1 as a possible D gene (5 bases). Germline-derived CDR1 and CDR2 are SGHNT and YYREEE (reference sequence). This CDR3 has 13 residues. V was clipped by 1 base and J by 5 bases, with 9 bases between them. This chain's CDR3 is CASSLLGGYGYTF. The CDR3 coding sequence is TGTGCCAGCAGCTTGTTGGGGGGGTATGGCTACACCTTC.

The chain couples TRBV7-6 to TRBJ2-5; 12 bases are shared with TRBD2. Germline trimming cut 4 bases from V and 4 bases from J; bases unmatched to any gene: 7. The germline V gene encodes CDR1 SGHVS and CDR2 FNYEAQ. The CDR3 sequence is 16 residues long. The CDR3 is CASSSRLAGEGETQYF. In DNA form, the CDR3 reads TGTGCCAGCAGCTCGAGACTAGCGGGAGAGGGAGAGACCCAGTACTTC.

The rearrangement links TRBV7-8 to TRBJ2-1, with a possible D match to TRBD2 (6 bases). CDR1 SGHVS and CDR2 FQNEAQ come from the germline V gene. This CDR3 region has 16 residues. V dropped 4 bases and J dropped 8 bases, with 21 bases sitting between them. CDR3 nucleotides: TGTGCCAGCAGCTGGCCGGGCCGCGGGATAAACGATGAGCAGTTCTTC. Translation gives CASSWPGRGINDEQFF.

This chain links TRBV5-1 with TRBJ1-3; TRBD1 is a possible D gene (6 bases). Germline lookup yields CDR1 SGHRS and CDR2 YFSETQ. This CDR3 is 16 amino acids long. Deletions cut 0 bases from V and 3 bases from J, with 13 bases between. This chain's CDR3 is CASSLAGGLYGNTIYF. DNA for the CDR3: TGCGCCAGCAGCTTGGCCGGGGGGCTATATGGAAACACCATATATTTT.

This rearrangement joins TRBV5-1 to TRBJ2-3; D is perhaps TRBD1 (5 bases). V lost 5 bases and J 1 base, leaving 14 bases between the germline ends. Germline V gives CDR1 SGHRS, CDR2 YFSETQ. The CDR3 sequence is 15 residues long. For the CDR3, the DNA is TGCGCCAGCAGTAGGGGTAATTCAGGCACAGATACGCAGTATTTT. This codes for CASSRGNSGTDTQYF.

V gene TRBV18 combines with J gene TRBJ2-3, with 9 bases matching TRBD2. The CDR3 extends over 15 amino acids. Germline CDR1 KGHSH, CDR2 LQKENI. Losses at the gene ends were 2 bases for V and 3 bases for J; bases not matched to a gene: 3. This CDR3 reads CASSPALAGTDTQYF. The CDR3, as DNA: TGTGCCAGCTCACCAGCCCTAGCGGGGACAGATACGCAGTATTTT.